This is a list of T cell receptor beta chains from one sample in a study of T cell responses to AZD1222 COVID-19 vaccine. Method: immunoSEQ multiplex PCR; TCRdb's copy keeps in-frame clones and lacks some. The sample has 130,000 or so clones; more than 90% are singletons. Material: peripheral blood, obtained 28 days after the second AZD1222 dose. These receptors were collected from an adult who received the AZD1222 COVID-19 vaccine. Each CDR3 is given with its conserved first and last residue. The order of the fields is V gene, J gene, CDR3 protein.

TRBV5-1,TRBJ2-2,CASSAQGTGELFF
TRBV2,TRBJ1-6,CASSELLGGSPLHF
TRBV6-1,TRBJ1-3,CASSESSGNTIYF
TRBV19,TRBJ2-5,CASTRGQGYQETQYF
TRBV6-6,TRBJ1-2,CASSYRPAVRDGYTF
TRBV2,TRBJ2-1,CASSRQGTWNEQFF
TRBV2,TRBJ1-3,CASSIPTVDSGNTIYF
TRBV7-9,TRBJ1-2,CASSPFGQGDGYTF
TRBV9,TRBJ1-1,CASSVNGGRTEAFF
TRBV25-1,TRBJ2-7,CASTGGWRQYF
TRBV6-5,TRBJ1-1,CASSSHLNRNTEAFF
TRBV10-3,TRBJ2-3,CAISERDTQYF
TRBV7-9,TRBJ1-2,CASSLGGGGYTF
TRBV19,TRBJ2-2,CASSPHLTGELFF
TRBV7-9,TRBJ2-7,CASSSPGTGNSYEQYF
TRBV7-9,TRBJ1-2,CASSSTGDYGYTF
TRBV3-1/TRBV3-2,TRBJ2-5,CASSRYGGGKETQYF
TRBV5-5,TRBJ2-7,CASSLIEGQNYEQYF
TRBV10-2,TRBJ1-2,CASSEGSYGYTF
TRBV6-5,TRBJ1-5,CASSQGTNQPQHF
TRBV5-4,TRBJ2-2,CASSFGGDYANTGELFF
TRBV30,TRBJ1-5,CAWSVRGAGNQPQHF
TRBV6-5,TRBJ1-3,CASSYRASGGNTIYF
TRBV12-3/TRBV12-4,TRBJ2-7,CASSLGGEQYF
TRBV19,TRBJ1-2,CASKTRQGSYGYTF
TRBV28,TRBJ1-1,CASSSPTGGNTEAFF
TRBV9,TRBJ1-2,CASSVEEGYGYTF
TRBV27,TRBJ1-4,CASSSQGATNEKLFF
TRBV6-6,TRBJ2-2,CASNGQGPGGELFF
TRBV7-9,TRBJ1-1,CASSPRQGNTEAFF
TRBV11-3,TRBJ2-1,CASSRGNEQFF
TRBV9,TRBJ1-4,CASSVASGHRGEKLFF
TRBV18,TRBJ1-4,CASSSISTNEKLFF
TRBV9,TRBJ2-3,CATGSGTDTQYF